This TCR beta chain is from a study of cytomegalovirus exposure and HLA in healthy donors (dated by TCRdb to about 2017). In terms of the full investigation: According to an earlier analysis of a few hundred of the donors, roughly 180 million T cells yielded roughly 110 million unique TCR beta sequences and approximately 280 Gb of sequence data. The number of donors typed differed by locus, with about 620-630 for A, B, C, DRB1 and DQB1, over 500 for DQA1, about 610 for DPA1, and approximately 470 for DPB1. The study was designed to test whether signatures of past pathogen exposure could be identified by cataloging public T cell receptors. Genome-wide SNP genotypes for about 65% of the 666 donors were used in a later genetic analysis, which treated that subset as a discovery cohort. HLA typing included class I and class II loci at four-digit resolution. In a later analysis, previously published TCR beta repertoires from 666 donors were re-analyzed and high-resolution HLA genotyping was added so that TCR occurrence patterns could be studied. Every discovery cohort repertoire had been produced on one sequencing platform. In an earlier analysis of more than 550 of the donors, high-throughput TCR beta sequencing was used to judge whether each TCR beta V gene segment behaved as functional or pseudogenic. An early release that covered 500 to 800 HLA-typed donors contained approximately 290 gigabases of sequencing data and about 93 million unique TCR sequences. In the later analysis, no new phenotypic data were used to find candidate immune exposures; instead, reliance was placed on TCR beta sequences and their occurrence across donors. Donor age, sex, ethnicity and CMV serostatus were compiled together with the repertoire data. Besides the first cohort of approximately 710 subjects, a separate validation cohort made up of some 110 different subjects was used. Roughly five DR-DQ haplotypes were handled as single units for association and clustering because linkage in the cohort was strong. To predict cytomegalovirus infection status, the study combined high-throughput TCR immunosequencing, statistical association of individual TCRs with disease status, and machine learning. The study profiled the T cell repertoires of approximately 700 subjects by immunosequencing and related them to cytomegalovirus serostatus. Across approximately 400 genotyped donors of the cohort, an average of roughly 200,000 unique TCR beta nucleotide sequences per donor were sequenced, and roughly 17% of those sequences were non-productive. Of the 300 to 450 genotyped donors, roughly 80% were placed in the genetic ancestry cluster associated with self-reported Caucasian donors.

Library construction relied on the immunoSEQ multiplex PCR assay. For the multiplex PCR, a mixture combining 60 forward primers for TCR Vbeta segments and 13 reverse primers for TCR Jbeta segments was used. A multiplex PCR assay on genomic DNA amplified the CDR3 region of rearranged TCR beta genes. The Illumina HiSeq System was used to sequence the amplified TCR beta libraries as 87-base-pair reads. The source study handled its data this way. A later analysis counted about 76 million unique TCR beta chains across the 666 repertoires, and roughly 9.9 million of these chains were shared by at least two donors. A nearest-neighbor algorithm error-corrected the raw reads and collapsed the reads into unique sequences, merging closely related sequences to remove PCR and sequencing errors. V, D and J gene segments were assigned by aligning CDR3 sequences to IMGT reference sequences. For a sequence to be retained, at least a six-nucleotide match to both a V gene segment and a J gene segment was required. A rearrangement was called productive if the CDR3 had no stop codons and remained in frame with V and J, and every other rearrangement was called non-productive. Following IMGT convention, CDR3 was defined as the stretch from the second conserved V-encoded cysteine to the conserved J-encoded phenylalanine. The earlier analysis of 587 of the donors excluded sequences that lacked an unambiguous match to a single V gene segment. An earlier analysis of several hundred of the donors called V segments functional above 56.7% productive rearrangements and segregating when the between-donor standard deviation exceeded 5%. A statistical classification framework was built for diagnosing cytomegalovirus status from the catalog of TCR beta chain sequences. A later analysis assigned V and J genes by comparing TCR nucleotide sequences with IMGT/GENE-DB human TR gene sequences. A later analysis assigned CDR3 sequences and most-parsimonious VDJ recombination scenarios with the TCRdist pipeline. A later analysis defined each TCR beta chain by its CDR3 amino acid sequence plus V-gene family, and excluded reads lacking a unique V-gene family. A later analysis removed several hundred highly shared, low-generation-probability nucleotide sequences to deal with suspected cross-contamination and a sequencing artifact. In a later analysis, a clonal expansion index for each public chain was calculated from normalized within-repertoire ranks of inferred template counts. A later analysis computed generation probabilities with a VDJ recombination model fitted to out-of-frame rearrangements, and checked the results against IGoR. Hypergeometric tests were used in a later analysis to score TCR-TCR, TCR-HLA and TCR-CMV co-occurrence, with a repertoire-size bias correction applied to the TCR pairs. A later analysis estimated false discovery rates by permuting HLA or CMV assignments 20 times. In a later analysis, co-occurring TCRs were grouped using DBSCAN, and TCRdist sequence similarity was added for clustering within HLA-allele-positive subsets. Repertoires with fewer than 30,000 or more than 120,000 public chains were left out of co-occurrence clustering, as were about 5 repertoires with anomalous nucleotide sharing. TCRdb took this table from immuneACCESS and kept in-frame rearrangements with V and J called. Such tables lack part of the clones; where checked against another copy, unresolved V genes explain under half of the gap, and the rest is unexplained. V, J and clone size are those of that table, while D and trimming were read from the DNA. This sample holds around 130,000 clones; 60% to 80% were observed only once. The top ten clones comprise 1.2% of the sample.

For CDR1 and CDR2, the germline V gene lists SNHLY and FYNNEI. Its CDR3 holds 14 amino acids, cysteine through phenylalanine. This entry keeps only the CDR3 DNA: 42 bases, framed from base 1. Germline trimming: 8 bases from V, 4 bases from J; junction bases outside gene matches: 10. Concerning this clone itself: Its antigen remains unidentified. Base qualities are not recorded, but no much larger clone differs from it by a single base.

The full study reports these points: The presence/absence analyses assumed that sequencing depth was roughly uniform across donors, and that assumption may not be true. In vitro tests confirmed that a few of the cytomegalovirus-associated TCR beta chains recognize cytomegalovirus antigens. A further reported finding was that TCR beta sequences accurately predicted the HLA-A and HLA-B alleles for most subjects in the first cohort. Compared with the approximately 670-donor mean, donors in an Asian-associated ancestry cluster had fewer N-insertions in productive TCRs, according to a later genetic analysis. Specific HLA alleles were associated with 15,000 to 20,000 TCR beta sequences at a false discovery rate of 0.05 in a later analysis. In a later analysis, TCR association rates were found to vary across HLA loci, with the most associated TCRs seen for DRB1 alleles and the fewest for HLA-C alleles. Most TCR sequences were seen in very few donors, while some public TCRs were found in many individuals. Strong co-occurrence of HLA alleles, especially DR and DQ, made assigning TCR associations to individual alleles difficult. Most CMV-associated TCR beta chains appeared to be HLA-restricted in a later analysis, and the HLA associations seemed to be driven largely by CMV exposure. V-gene and J-gene trimming of TCR beta chains was associated with a missense DCLRE1C variant in a later genetic analysis, and the association was replicated in an independent cohort. The authors suggested that the approach could potentially be generalized to other disease states and immunological phenotypes. Because the 87-base-pair reads could not distinguish some IMGT-functional V segments, including TRBV6-2 and TRBV6-3, those segments were excluded. In both the original and validation cohorts, the classifier was reported to diagnose cytomegalovirus status with high specificity and sensitivity. The study gave a list of under 200 TCR beta chains associated with cytomegalovirus. An earlier analysis of several hundred of the donors showed that most TCR beta V segments appeared in productive rearrangements either about 90% or about 30% of the time, which broadly matched IMGT annotations. A cluster of highly shared sequence variants was judged likely to represent a technical artifact of the sequencing pipeline. Several of the top co-occurrence clusters appeared to be linked to parvovirus B19, influenza, CMV and Epstein-Barr virus, according to a later analysis. The only immune exposure information available for the cohort was CMV serostatus. Linkage disequilibrium might explain the correlated functional status among segregating V segments, but an unknown experimental factor could not be excluded. Some 15 rarely observed V segments, including chromosome 9 orphons, were excluded from the earlier analysis of several hundred of the donors because counts were too low. A later analysis found that HLA-associated TCR beta chains were more clonally expanded and had lower generation probabilities than equally common non-associated chains. Because some donors lacked HLA typing at each locus, the association tests relied only on the typed subset. The cohort was sequenced for TCR beta chains only, and without alpha or paired-chain data the features that could be detected were limited.

The cohort was made up of 666 healthy bone marrow donors. At the time of sampling, every cohort member was nominally healthy, though immune exposures that went unrecorded were likely present. The donor was CMV seronegative and was included in the group of hundreds of seronegative cohort members. Every donor gave a peripheral blood sample, and the peripheral blood mononuclear cells from that sample were used for TCR beta sequencing. The Qiagen DNeasy Blood Extraction Kit was used to extract genomic DNA from the blood cell samples. Input material: PBMCs. This receptor was identified in a man between 50 and 59 years old in good health and CMV-seronegative. The chain uses TRBV2 and TRBJ1-1; the junction holds 7 bases that match TRBD1. Read as DNA, the sequence is TGTGCCAGCGGCCTTGACAGGGAGGCCACTGAAGCTTTCTTT. It translates as CASGLDREATEAFF.